This TCR beta chain was obtained from a study of OX40 agonist ivuxolimab in advanced cancers. The data were produced by immunoSEQ multiplex PCR, yet TCRdb's version contains in-frame clones alone and is incomplete. The table records fewer than 100,000 clones, roughly 83% of them present only once. Study-wide findings and caveats: Normalized T-cell clonal expansion was also low in some nonresponders. In the expanded peripheral T cells, antigen specificity was never determined.

CDR3 size: 15 residues. Germline V CDR1 and CDR2: MDHEN, SYDVKM. Trimming took off 6 bases at V and 7 bases at J, with 18 bases between the two ends. Comment on this clone: The antigen remains unidentified.

The chain uses TRBV28 and TRBJ2-2, with D possibly being TRBD2 (7 bases). This clonotype was obtained from an adult with an advanced solid tumor such as melanoma, head and neck, liver or kidney cancer. Source: CD4+ or CD8+ T cells sorted from blood, taken in a trial of the OX40 agonist ivuxolimab. The CDR3 protein is CASRLLGGANGELFF. CDR3 nucleotides: TGTGCCAGCAGGCTTTTAGGGGGGGCCAACGGGGAGCTGTTTTTT.